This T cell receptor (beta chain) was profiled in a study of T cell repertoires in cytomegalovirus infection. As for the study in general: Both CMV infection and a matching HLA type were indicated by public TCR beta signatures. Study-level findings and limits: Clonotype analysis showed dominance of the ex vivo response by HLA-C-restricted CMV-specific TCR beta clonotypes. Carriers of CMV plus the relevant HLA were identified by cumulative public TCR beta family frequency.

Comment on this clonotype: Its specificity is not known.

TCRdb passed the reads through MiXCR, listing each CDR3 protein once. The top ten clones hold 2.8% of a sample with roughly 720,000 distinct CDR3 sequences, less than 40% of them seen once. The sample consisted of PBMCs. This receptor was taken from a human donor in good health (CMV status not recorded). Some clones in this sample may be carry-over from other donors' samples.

CDR3 nucleotide sequence: TGTGCCAGTACCCCCAAGAACACCGGGGAGCTGTTTTTT. It specifies CASTPKNTGELFF. This sequence joins TRBV28 and TRBJ2-2; D is undetermined. The CDR3 runs to 13 residues. V lost 9 bases to trimming and J lost 1 base, with 9 bases between them. The germline V gene has CDR1 MDHEN and CDR2 SYDVKM. The variable domain in full, completed from reference TRBV28 and TRBJ2-2, reads DVKVTQSSRYLVKRTGEKVFLECVQDMDHENMFWYRQDPGLGLRLIYFSYDVKMKEKGDIPEGYSVSREKKERFSLILESASTNQTSMYLCASTPKNTGELFFGEGSRLTVL.